These 23 T cell receptor beta chains came from one sample sequenced in a study of shared clonotypes between healthy human individuals. Measured with immunoSEQ multiplex PCR; TCRdb has only the in-frame clones, and not every one. The table includes roughly 700,000 clones, 90% detected once. The sample comprised memory CD8+ T cells from PBMCs. Subset denoted: CD45RO+ cells pooled with CCR7-negative TemRA cells. The origin of the receptors is a man younger than 35 in good health. Some clones in this sample may be carry-over from other donors' samples.

This sequence joins TRBV15 and TRBJ2-7; D may match TRBD1 or TRBD2 (5 bases each). The germline V gene has CDR1 LNHNV and CDR2 YYDKDF (reference sequence). This CDR3 comprises 15 residues. V was trimmed by 2 bases and J by 6 bases, leaving 17 bases between them. In nucleotides, the CDR3 is TGTGCCACCAGCAGACGACCCCGGGACGGTACCGAGCAGTACTTC. Its translation: CATSRRPRDGTEQYF.

The V call is TRBV7-6, the J call TRBJ2-7; the D gene is possibly TRBD1 (6 bases). The CDR3 sequence is 15 residues long. Trimming took off 3 bases at V and 7 bases at J, with 19 bases between the two ends. Germline CDR1 SGHVS, CDR2 FNYEAQ. CDR3 in DNA: TGTGCCAGCAGCTTTATCTTAGACAGGTCTTGGGAGCAGTACTTC. The encoded protein is CASSFILDRSWEQYF. Full variable domain (outside the CDR3, taken from reference TRBV7-6 and TRBJ2-7): GAGVSQSPRYKVTKRGQDVALRCDPISGHVSLYWYRQALGQGPEFLTYFNYEAQQDKSGLPNDRFSAERPEGSISTLTIQRTEQRDSAMYRCASSFILDRSWEQYFGPGTRLTVT.

The chain couples TRBV7-9 to TRBJ2-3, with D perhaps matching TRBD1 (6 bases). CDR1 and CDR2 from the germline V gene are SEHNR and FQNEAQ (reference sequence). The ends were cut back, 7 bases at V and 2 bases at J, with 13 bases in the middle. The CDR3 totals 14 residues. The CDR3 bases are TGTGCCAGCACCTGGGACACCTACACAGATACGCAGTATTTT. This gives the protein CASTWDTYTDTQYF.

The chain combines TRBV5-6 with TRBJ2-3; D gene ambiguous. Looked up from germline, CDR1 is SGHDT and CDR2 is YYEEEE. Trimming pared 1 base from V and 4 bases from J, leaving 4 bases between. This CDR3 spans 12 amino acids. CDR3 region: CASSLRADTQYF. The CDR3 DNA reads TGTGCCAGCAGCTTGCGGGCAGATACGCAGTATTTT.

This chain joins TRBV2 and TRBJ1-3; D unclear. V lost 2 bases to trimming and J lost 0 bases, with 8 bases between them. From germline, CDR1 is SNHLY and CDR2 FYNNEI. CDR3 length equals 15 residues. The CDR3 loop is CASSERGSSGNTIYF. Written as DNA, the CDR3 is TGTGCCAGCAGTGAACGCGGGTCCTCTGGAAACACCATATATTTT.

The chain uses TRBV11-2 and TRBJ1-2; D unresolved. The CDR3 contains 15 residues. Looked up from germline, CDR1 is SGHAT and CDR2 is FQNNGV. The V gene lost 3 bases and the J gene lost 0 bases, with 11 bases spanning the gap. CDR3 amino acids: CASSFGNLANYGYTF. CDR3 DNA sequence: TGTGCCAGCAGCTTTGGGAATCTAGCTAACTATGGCTACACCTTC.

This clone was counted only a few times. This chain joins TRBV9 and TRBJ2-1, with TRBD2 identical over 9 bases. Germline assignment: CDR1 SGDLS and CDR2 YYNGEE. The CDR3 is 17 residues long. J was trimmed by 1 base and V by 4 bases; bases with no gene match: 9. The CDR3 loop is CASSSKTSGFSYNEQFF. The CDR3, as DNA: TGTGCCAGCAGCTCCAAGACTAGCGGTTTTTCCTACAATGAGCAGTTCTTC.

About this clone itself: Other DNA sequences within the sample encode an identical CDR3. The chain employs TRBV27 and TRBJ2-7; no reliable D call. CDR1 is MNHEY and CDR2 is SMNVEV in the germline V gene (reference sequence). V was shortened by 3 bases and J by 2 bases, with 8 bases between the two germline ends. This CDR3 is 13 amino acids long. CDR3 region: CASSFGRTYEQYF. The CDR3 DNA is TGTGCCAGCAGTTTTGGCCGGACCTACGAGCAGTACTTC.

This rearrangement joins TRBV4-1 to TRBJ1-4; a weak D match, TRBD1 (5 bases). The CDR3 is made up of 15 amino acids. Germline lookup yields CDR1 MGHRA and CDR2 YSYEKL. The germline V and J ends were trimmed by 1 base and 12 bases, with 18 bases remaining between them. The CDR3, as DNA: TGCGCCAGCAGCCAAGTCCGGGACGCAGGAAGGGAACTGTTTTTT. Protein: CASSQVRDAGRELFF.

This chain uses TRBV28 with TRBJ1-1; TRBD1 is a possible D gene (6 bases). Germline V gives CDR1 MDHEN, CDR2 SYDVKM. The CDR3 has 15 amino acids. V lost 1 base to trimming and J lost 0 bases, with 9 bases between them. CDR3 region: CASSLLRTVNTEAFF. In DNA form, the CDR3 reads TGTGCCAGCAGTTTATTACGGACAGTGAACACTGAAGCTTTCTTT. The full variable domain, completed using reference TRBV28 and TRBJ1-1, is DVKVTQSSRYLVKRTGEKVFLECVQDMDHENMFWYRQDPGLGLRLIYFSYDVKMKEKGDIPEGYSVSREKKERFSLILESASTNQTSMYLCASSLLRTVNTEAFFGQGTRLTVV.

The chain joins TRBV10-2 to TRBJ2-2; D not certain. V dropped 4 bases and J dropped 0 bases, with 6 bases sitting between them. This CDR3 contains 14 residues. Per germline, CDR1 WSHSY and CDR2 SAAADI. The DNA of the CDR3 is TGCGCCAGCAGTGTTATTCCGAACACCGGGGAGCTGTTTTTT. It is translated as CASSVIPNTGELFF.

About this clone itself: This same CDR3 is encoded by further DNA sequences in the sample. The V gene is TRBV4-1, the J gene TRBJ1-1; no firm D call. The CDR3 contains 13 residues. Germline CDR1 and CDR2: MGHRA and YSYEKL. V lost 3 bases, J lost 8 bases, and 13 bases lay in between. The CDR3 region is CASSQVSQAEAFF. The CDR3 region has the DNA TGCGCCAGCAGCCAGGTCTCCCAGGCGGAAGCTTTCTTT.

This chain links TRBV5-1 with TRBJ2-2, with 12 nucleotides matching TRBD2. The V segment lost 4 bases and the J segment 6 bases; nucleotides outside the gene matches: 7. Germline CDR1 SGHRS, CDR2 YFSETQ. This CDR3 has 16 amino acids. CDR3 DNA sequence: TGCGCCAGCAGCCCCGGGACTAGCGGGTTACCCGGGGAGCTGTTTTTT. It yields the protein CASSPGTSGLPGELFF. The entire variable domain, with the rest obtained from reference TRBV5-1 and TRBJ2-2, is as follows: KAGVTQTPRYLIKTRGQQVTLSCSPISGHRSVSWYQQTPGQGLQFLFEYFSETQRNKGNFPGRFSGRQFSNSRSEMNVSTLELGDSALYLCASSPGTSGLPGELFFGEGSRLTVL.

The CDR3 sequence is CASSVDWDYEQYF. DNA of the CDR3: TGTGCCAGCAGCGTAGACTGGGACTACGAGCAGTACTTC. The chain uses TRBV9 and TRBJ2-7, with unresolved D. Per germline, CDR1 SGDLS and CDR2 YYNGEE. Trimming pared 0 bases from V and 3 bases from J, leaving 7 bases between. The CDR3 loop spans 13 amino acids.

The chain links TRBV11-2 to TRBJ2-4; 10 nucleotides agree with TRBD2. Germline CDR1 reads SGHAT; CDR2 reads FQNNGV. V gave up 5 bases and J gave up 0 bases; unmatched junction bases: 10. The CDR3 runs 18 residues. The CDR3 here is CASSPYPRLAGAKNIQYF. The DNA of the CDR3 is TGTGCCAGCAGCCCTTACCCCCGACTAGCGGGAGCCAAAAACATTCAGTACTTC.

The CDR3 DNA follows: TGTGCCAGCAGCGGTCCCGGGAGTGGAAACACCATATATTTT. It is translated as CASSGPGSGNTIYF. The chain carries TRBV13 and TRBJ1-3; no clear D. Germline-derived CDR1 and CDR2 are PRHDT and FYEKMQ (reference sequence). The CDR3 has 14 residues. Between the trimmed V and J ends, which lost 5 bases and 3 bases, there was a span of 11 bases.

This clone was seen more than once but under ten times. V gene TRBV30 combines with J gene TRBJ2-7; 8 bases line up with TRBD2. The CDR3 runs 14 residues. Germline values: CDR1 GTSNPN, CDR2 SVGIG (reference sequence). Trimming took 2 bases from V and 5 from J; bases not matched to a gene: 8. DNA for the CDR3: TGTGCCTGGAGTAGCGGGAGTGGACGCAACGAGCAGTACTTC. Protein: CAWSSGSGRNEQYF.

This chain links TRBV28 with TRBJ1-2, with D unresolved. V was shortened by 3 bases and J by 12 bases, with 14 bases between the two germline ends. The CDR3 extends over 12 amino acids. Per germline, CDR1 MDHEN and CDR2 SYDVKM. The DNA for the CDR3 is TGTGCCAGCAGTTTCTTACGAGAGGCCGACACCTTC. This encodes CASSFLREADTF.

The chain carries TRBV7-9 and TRBJ2-1, with D tentatively TRBD1 or TRBD2 (5 bases each). Per the germline V gene, CDR1 is SEHNR and CDR2 is FQNEAQ (reference sequence). The CDR3 covers 17 residues. The V gene lost 4 bases and the J gene lost 12 bases, with 28 bases spanning the gap. The CDR3 DNA is TGTGCCAGCAGCTCCCTGACTGGTTCAACAGGAGCGGTGTGGCAGTTCTTC. Protein sequence: CASSSLTGSTGAVWQFF.

J is TRBJ2-1 and V is TRBV28, with 9 nucleotides matching TRBD2. The J segment lost 8 bases and the V segment lost 7 bases, leaving 15 bases of the junction unmatched. Germline CDR1 reads MDHEN; CDR2 reads SYDVKM. The CDR3 runs 16 residues. The chain's CDR3 is CASIRASGAPVHEQFF. The DNA for the CDR3 is TGTGCCAGCATTCGGGCTAGCGGGGCCCCGGTGCATGAGCAGTTCTTC.

This rearrangement joins TRBV10-2 to TRBJ2-7, with D perhaps given as TRBD1 or TRBD2 (5 bases each). The CDR3 consists of 14 residues. V lost 6 bases and J lost 2, with 14 bases in between. Germline V gene data show CDR1 as WSHSY and CDR2 as SAAADI. CDR3 in amino acids: CASRPGTAPYEQYF. DNA of the CDR3: TGCGCCAGCAGACCCGGGACGGCCCCCTACGAGCAGTACTTC.

The chain combines TRBV7-2 with TRBJ2-1, with 10 bases fitting TRBD2. The CDR3 spans 16 residues. CDR1 is SGHTA and CDR2 is FQGNSA in the germline V gene. V was clipped by 2 bases and J by 5 bases; unmatched bases: 6. The CDR3, as DNA: TGTGCCAGCAGCTTATCTAGCGGGAGCGTCGACAATGAGCAGTTCTTC. Protein product: CASSLSSGSVDNEQFF.

This chain links TRBV27 with TRBJ2-2; D gene uncertain. Germline V gives CDR1 MNHEY, CDR2 SMNVEV (reference sequence). Trimming stripped 4 bases from V and 4 bases from J, with 7 bases between. The length of the CDR3 is 13 residues. The CDR3 nucleotides read TGTGCCAGCAGTTCTAGACTCACCGGGGAGCTGTTTTTT. Its translation: CASSSRLTGELFF.